Following are 25 T cell receptor beta chains from one sample sequenced in a study of beta chain features in type 1 diabetes. Since all of the isolated RNA was reverse transcribed, expressed TCRB transcripts were what got sequenced. Generated by immunoSEQ multiplex PCR, the TCRdb table keeps only in-frame clones and is missing some. This table has 160,000 or so clones, around 10% appearing once. Sequenced input: central memory CD4+ T cells from blood. The source of these receptors is a man aged 18 to 29 in good health.

The genes are TRBV28 and TRBJ2-1; D gene uncertain. The germline gives CDR1 MDHEN, CDR2 SYDVKM. The CDR3 has 13 amino acids. Trimming pared 4 bases from V and 5 bases from J, leaving 9 bases between. The CDR3 reads CASSSPVHNEQFF. The CDR3 DNA is TGTGCCAGCAGTTCCCCAGTCCACAATGAGCAGTTCTTC.

This clone has just a few counts. The chain recombines TRBV7-2 with TRBJ2-1; 9 nucleotides match TRBD2. Germline V lookup: CDR1 SGHTA, CDR2 FQGNSA. V shed 2 bases, J shed 8 bases, and the junction held 10 bases outside the gene matches. The CDR3 sequence is 16 residues long. The CDR3 protein is CASSLRAGLARHEQFF. The CDR3 nucleotides are TGTGCCAGCAGCTTACGGGCGGGACTAGCTCGCCATGAGCAGTTCTTC.

The table lists this clone with a few counts. The chain carries TRBV7-2 and TRBJ1-1, with D perhaps TRBD1 (6 bases). Germline V CDR1 and CDR2: SGHTA, FQGNSA. V gave up 5 bases and J gave up 11 bases, with 15 bases separating them. The CDR3 loop spans 12 amino acids. The CDR3 spells CASSEGEGRAFF. The DNA of the CDR3 is TGTGCCAGCAGCGAGGGGGAGGGGAGGGCTTTCTTT.

In this sample, this clone turned up a few times. The gene calls are TRBV27 and TRBJ1-2; the D is unclear. Trimming cost V 1 base and J 2 bases, with 11 bases left between them. The CDR3 length is 15 residues. Germline assignment: CDR1 MNHEY and CDR2 SMNVEV (reference sequence). The CDR3 here is CASSLYFAENYGYTF. The CDR3 DNA reads TGTGCCAGCAGTTTATATTTTGCGGAAAACTATGGCTACACCTTC.

The J gene is TRBJ1-2, the V gene TRBV28; D gene uncertain. The CDR3 runs to 15 residues. Trimming took off 4 bases at V and 4 bases at J, with 16 bases between the two ends. Germline values: CDR1 MDHEN, CDR2 SYDVKM. The CDR3 region is CASSSLMPSTYGYTF. The CDR3 nucleotides are TGTGCCAGCAGTTCCTTGATGCCTTCCACCTATGGCTACACCTTC.

This chain connects TRBV29-1 to TRBJ1-1; no definite D call. Germline loops: CDR1 SQVTM, CDR2 ANQGSEA. V lost 8 bases to trimming and J lost 5 bases, with 21 bases between them. This CDR3 comprises 14 residues. CDR3 in DNA: TGCAGCCAGTCCAGAGGGAGTTCATGGACTGAAGCTTTCTTT. It is translated as CSQSRGSSWTEAFF.

The V call is TRBV27, the J call TRBJ1-6; weak D call: TRBD1 (6 bases). The ends were cut back, 3 bases at V and 6 bases at J, with 12 bases in the middle. The CDR3 contains 15 residues. Germline lookup yields CDR1 MNHEY and CDR2 SMNVEV (reference sequence). The DNA of the CDR3 is TGTGCCAGCAGTTTGGCGGGGGGGCCTAATTCACCCCTCCACTTT. Encoded protein: CASSLAGGPNSPLHF.

The V gene is TRBV9, the J gene TRBJ2-3; a possible D gene is TRBD2 (5 bases). This CDR3 has 16 residues. CDR1 and CDR2 (germline): SGDLS, YYNGEE. V lost 3 bases to trimming and J lost 7 bases, with 21 bases between them. CDR3 in amino acids: CASSGPPGNKRHTQYF. The CDR3 DNA sequence: TGTGCCAGCAGCGGCCCCCCGGGAAACAAACGCCATACGCAGTATTTT.

The chain has TRBV25-1 and TRBJ1-2; TRBD1 might be the D (5 bases). V lost 1 base to trimming and J lost 0 bases, with 9 bases between them. CDR1 is MGHDK and CDR2 is SYGVNS in the germline V gene. This CDR3 comprises 15 residues. CDR3: CASSESTGANYGYTF. The CDR3 DNA reads as TGTGCCAGCAGTGAATCAACAGGTGCTAACTATGGCTACACCTTC.

The rearrangement links TRBV7-8 to TRBJ2-3, with 10 bases that match TRBD2. The CDR3 totals 15 residues. CDR1 and CDR2 from the germline V gene are SGHVS and FQNEAQ. V lost 6 bases, J lost 4 bases, and 7 bases stayed unmatched. The DNA of the CDR3 is TGTGCCAGCAGAGCTAGCGGGAGCGCGTCAGATACGCAGTATTTT. Protein product: CASRASGSASDTQYF.

This clone was observed a few times. J is TRBJ2-7 and V is TRBV6-5; 7 positions match TRBD1. The junction had 8 bases not matched to a gene; V was cut back by 6 bases and J by 0 bases. Germline-derived CDR1 and CDR2 are MNHEY and SVGAGI. The CDR3 is 15 residues long. In DNA, the CDR3 is TGTGCCAGCAGATTTGTCCGGGACAGCTCCTACGAGCAGTACTTC. As protein: CASRFVRDSSYEQYF.

In this sample, this clone turned up a few times. The rearrangement joins TRBV19 to TRBJ2-5; D not resolved. The CDR3 is made up of 13 amino acids. The V and J ends lost 2 bases and 0 bases respectively, with 4 bases between them. Germline CDR1 is LNHDA and CDR2 is SQIVND (reference sequence). This CDR3 is CASSIWDQETQYF. The CDR3 DNA sequence: TGTGCCAGTAGTATATGGGACCAAGAGACCCAGTACTTC.

This clone has at least ten counts. The V call is TRBV7-9, the J call TRBJ2-3, with 11 positions matching TRBD2. Losses at the gene ends were 6 bases for V and 6 bases for J; bases not matched to a gene: 5. Germline V gene lookup returns CDR1 SEHNR and CDR2 FQNEAQ (reference sequence). The CDR3 runs to 14 residues. The CDR3, as DNA: TGTGCCAGCAGAAGCACTAGCGGGGGCGATACGCAGTATTTT. Translating it yields CASRSTSGGDTQYF.

The V and J genes are TRBV7-9 and TRBJ2-1; 15 bases align to TRBD2. Germline assignment: CDR1 SEHNR and CDR2 FQNEAQ (reference sequence). The CDR3 spans 17 residues. V lost 5 bases and J lost 4; bases outside the gene matches: 6. CDR3 residues: CASSRWTSGRVYNEQFF. The CDR3, as DNA: TGTGCCAGCAGCCGCTGGACTAGCGGGAGGGTATACAATGAGCAGTTCTTC.

The chain couples TRBV7-9 to TRBJ2-4; either TRBD1 or TRBD2 may fit D (5 bases each). The length of the CDR3 is 12 residues. V was pared by 3 bases and J by 9 bases, with 9 bases between. The germline V gene has CDR1 SEHNR and CDR2 FQNEAQ (reference sequence). CDR3 loop: CASSLGEGIQYF. The CDR3 DNA reads TGTGCCAGCAGCTTGGGGGAAGGCATTCAGTACTTC.

This chain connects TRBV5-1 to TRBJ2-2, with TRBD1 matching over 7 bases. The CDR3 length is 15 residues. J was trimmed by 2 bases and V by 4 bases; bases with no gene match: 5. Germline V gives CDR1 SGHRS, CDR2 YFSETQ. CDR3 nucleotide sequence: TGCGCCAGCAGCCAGGACAGGAAAAACACCGGGGAGCTGTTTTTT. Amino acid sequence: CASSQDRKNTGELFF.

This clone came up a few times. The CDR3 DNA reads TGTGCCAGTCAGACAGGGGATGCCAAAAACATTCAGTACTTC. Translating gives CASQTGDAKNIQYF. J is TRBJ2-4 and V is TRBV10-3; 8 bases map to TRBD1. The trim removed 10 bases at V and 1 base at J, leaving 6 bases unmatched. Germline CDR1 is ENHRY and CDR2 is SYGVKD. The CDR3 has 14 amino acids.

This chain links TRBV7-2 with TRBJ2-3; 7 bases agree with TRBD2. The CDR3 length is 14 residues. The J segment lost 7 bases and the V segment lost 1 base, leaving 5 bases of the junction unmatched. Germline CDR1 SGHTA, CDR2 FQGNSA. The CDR3 sequence is CASSLGGSANTQYF. The CDR3 DNA reads TGTGCCAGCAGCTTAGGCGGGAGTGCAAATACGCAGTATTTT. The variable domain in full, completed from reference TRBV7-2 and TRBJ2-3, reads GAGVSQSPSNKVTEKGKDVELRCDPISGHTALYWYRQSLGQGLEFLIYFQGNSAPDKSGLPSDRFSAERTGGSVSTLTIQRTQQEDSAVYLCASSLGGSANTQYFGPGTRLTVL.

As concerns this clone: This likely traces to a read error, being one base from a far larger clone. V is TRBV29-1 and J is TRBJ2-5, with a possible D match to TRBD2 (5 bases). The CDR3 covers 15 residues. Trimming shortened V by 4 bases and J by 1 base, and 16 bases separated the two germline ends. Per germline, CDR1 SQVTM and CDR2 ANQGSEA. CDR3 sequence: CSVAPPAGRQETQYF. The CDR3 bases are TGCAGCGTTGCGCCCCCGGCGGGTCGCCAAGAGACCCAGTACTTC.

The sample holds a few counts of this clone. The rearrangement links TRBV5-1 to TRBJ1-2, with 7 nucleotides matching TRBD1. Trimming cost V 7 bases and J 4 bases; bases outside gene matches: 13. CDR1 SGHRS and CDR2 YFSETQ come from the germline V gene. CDR3 length equals 15 residues. CDR3 residues: CASLGPETGTYGYTF. The CDR3, as DNA: TGCGCCAGCCTTGGCCCTGAGACAGGGACCTATGGCTACACCTTC.

The rearrangement uses TRBV4-1 and TRBJ2-5, with TRBD1 identical over 7 bases. Germline CDR1 and CDR2: MGHRA and YSYEKL. The CDR3 length is 14 residues. V gave up 3 bases and J gave up 5 bases; unmatched junction bases: 6. In nucleotides, the CDR3 is TGCGCCAGCAGCCACAACAGGGGATATGAGACCCAGTACTTC. It encodes CASSHNRGYETQYF.

This clone was counted many times. Other DNA sequences of this sample code for an identical CDR3. The rearrangement links TRBV7-8 to TRBJ1-2; 11 bases agree with TRBD1. After removal of 3 bases from V and 7 bases from J, the junction contained 16 bases not matched to a gene. Germline CDR1 SGHVS, CDR2 FQNEAQ. The CDR3 is made up of 18 amino acids. CDR3 in amino acids: CASSLSEIGQGAGGGYTF. CDR3 nucleotide sequence: TGTGCCAGCAGCTTGTCGGAAATTGGACAGGGGGCTGGAGGTGGCTACACCTTC.

This clone turned up a few times. J is TRBJ2-3 and V is TRBV7-2, with D possibly matching TRBD1 (6 bases). Germline lookup yields CDR1 SGHTA and CDR2 FQGNSA. This CDR3 has 15 residues. Trimming pared 1 base from V and 1 base from J, leaving 9 bases between. The CDR3 nucleotides read TGTGCCAGCAGCTTAGATCGGACAGGCACAGATACGCAGTATTTT. Protein sequence: CASSLDRTGTDTQYF.

The chain links TRBV29-1 to TRBJ2-5; D possibly matches TRBD1 or TRBD2 (5 bases each). V gave up 4 bases and J gave up 0 bases, with 15 bases separating them. This CDR3 has 15 residues. Germline lookup yields CDR1 SQVTM and CDR2 ANQGSEA. This chain's CDR3 is CSVAPLWGYQETQYF. The CDR3 coding sequence is TGCAGCGTTGCACCCCTCTGGGGGTACCAAGAGACCCAGTACTTC.

In its sample, this clone was seen a few times. This rearrangement joins TRBV15 to TRBJ2-7; D is uncertain. CDR1 is LNHNV and CDR2 is YYDKDF in the germline V gene (reference sequence). CDR3 length: 14 residues. Trimming stripped 3 bases from V and 0 bases from J, with 9 bases between. The CDR3 coding sequence is TGTGCCACCAGCAGTGGTTTGAGCTCCTACGAGCAGTACTTC. Translating it yields CATSSGLSSYEQYF. Using reference TRBV15 and TRBJ2-7 for the parts outside the CDR3, the full variable domain is DAMVIQNPRYQVTQFGKPVTLSCSQTLNHNVMYWYQQKSSQAPKLLFHYYDKDFNNEADTPDNFQSRRPNTSFCFLDIRSPGLGDTAMYLCATSSGLSSYEQYFGPGTRLTVT.